This TCR beta chain was profiled in a study of blood T cells in healthy people across ages. In germline, CDR1 is SGHRS, CDR2 YFSETQ. The CDR3 length is 14 residues. This clonotype came up many times. The junction shows a germline mismatch at one end, possibly a read error. A sample-barcoded 5' primer and a J-beta primer mix were used in a second PCR of about 7 to 11 cycles. Each CDR3 protein is one row after TCRdb ran MiXCR on the 5' RACE reads. Here the sample spans roughly 570,000 distinct CDR3 sequences, roughly a quarter being singletons. Each donor was a healthy Caucasian individual from Russia, aged roughly 6 to 90.

Sequenced material: blood. The V call is TRBV5-1, the J call TRBJ1-4; the match to TRBD1 covers 9 bases. The clonotype originates from a woman in her 70s in good health. CDR3 loop: CASSLGQGREKLFF. The CDR3 bases are TGTGCCAGCAGTTTAGGACAGGGGCGCGAAAAACTGTTTTTT. Using reference TRBV5-1 and TRBJ1-4 for the parts outside the CDR3, the full variable domain is KAGVTQTPRYLIKTRGQQVTLSCSPISGHRSVSWYQQTPGQGLQFLFEYFSETQRNKGNFPGRFSGRQFSNSRSEMNVSTLELGDSALYLCASSLGQGREKLFFGSGTQLSVL.